Listed here is a single T cell receptor (beta chain). Its antigen is not identified. The split of CD4+ cells yielded CD45RA+ naive and CD45RA-negative memory subsets. Sequenced by immunoSEQ multiplex PCR; TCRdb stores in-frame clones only, minus some. The sample yields about 980,000 clones, over 75% seen once. These data come from a study of shared clonotypes between healthy human individuals. The overall study: Researchers assigned three CD4 naive, three CD4 memory, two CD8 naive and one CD8 memory plate to each donor.

Study findings and constraints: When naive CD4 clonotypes were compared across a few donors, 4% to 6.5% were shared.

Specimen: memory CD4+ T cells sorted from blood. As for subset: CD45RA-negative fraction. This TCR was sampled from a man between 18 and 35 years old in good health.

CDR3 sequence (DNA): TGTGCCAGCAGTACCGACAGGGGGCGGACTGAAGCTTTCTTT. Translated, it gives CASSTDRGRTEAFF. V and J are TRBV27 and TRBJ1-1, with 10 bases lining up with TRBD1. V trimming: 5 bases; J trimming: 5 bases; junction bases outside the gene matches: 5. Germline lookup yields CDR1 MNHEY and CDR2 SMNVEV (reference sequence). The CDR3 runs 14 residues.